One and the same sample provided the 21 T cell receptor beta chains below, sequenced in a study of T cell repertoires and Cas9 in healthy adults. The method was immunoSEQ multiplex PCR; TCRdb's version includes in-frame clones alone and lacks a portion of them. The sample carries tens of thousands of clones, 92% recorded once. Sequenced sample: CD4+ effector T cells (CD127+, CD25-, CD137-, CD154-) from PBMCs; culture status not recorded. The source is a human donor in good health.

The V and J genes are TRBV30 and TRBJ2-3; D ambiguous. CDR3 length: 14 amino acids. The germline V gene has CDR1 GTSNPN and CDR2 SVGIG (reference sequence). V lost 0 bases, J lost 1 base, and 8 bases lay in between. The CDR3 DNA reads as TGTGCCTGGAGTGTACAGCCAGGCACAGATACGCAGTATTTT. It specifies CAWSVQPGTDTQYF.

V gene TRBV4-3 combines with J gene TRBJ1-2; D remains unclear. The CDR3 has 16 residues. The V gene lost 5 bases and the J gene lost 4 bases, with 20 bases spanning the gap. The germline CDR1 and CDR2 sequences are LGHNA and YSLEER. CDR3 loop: CASSDLIRENFYGYTF. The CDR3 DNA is TGCGCCAGCAGCGACCTGATTAGGGAGAACTTCTATGGCTACACCTTC.

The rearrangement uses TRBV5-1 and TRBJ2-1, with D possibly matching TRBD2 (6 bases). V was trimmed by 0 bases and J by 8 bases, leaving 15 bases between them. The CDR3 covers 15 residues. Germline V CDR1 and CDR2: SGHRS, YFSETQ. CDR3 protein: CASSLEGRPGDEQFF. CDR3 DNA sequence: TGCGCCAGCAGCTTGGAGGGCAGGCCGGGGGATGAGCAGTTCTTC.

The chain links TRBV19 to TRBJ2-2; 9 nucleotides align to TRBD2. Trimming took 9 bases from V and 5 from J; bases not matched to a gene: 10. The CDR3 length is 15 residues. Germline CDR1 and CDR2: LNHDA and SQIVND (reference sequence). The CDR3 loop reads CASDPGLARTGELFF. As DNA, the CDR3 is TGTGCCAGCGACCCGGGACTAGCACGAACCGGGGAGCTGTTTTTT.

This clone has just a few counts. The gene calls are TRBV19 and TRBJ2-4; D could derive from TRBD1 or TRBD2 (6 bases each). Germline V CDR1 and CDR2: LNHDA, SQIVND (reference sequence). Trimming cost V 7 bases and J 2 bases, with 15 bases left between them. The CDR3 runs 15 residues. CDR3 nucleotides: TGTGCCAGTACCCCGGGAGACAGGTCCAAAAACATTCAGTACTTC. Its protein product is CASTPGDRSKNIQYF.

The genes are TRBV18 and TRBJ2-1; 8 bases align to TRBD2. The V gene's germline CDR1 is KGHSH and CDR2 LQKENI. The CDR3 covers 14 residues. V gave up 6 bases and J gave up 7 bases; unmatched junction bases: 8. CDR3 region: CASSPGLEENEQFF. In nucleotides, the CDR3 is TGTGCCAGCTCGCCGGGACTAGAAGAGAATGAGCAGTTCTTC.

The CDR3 loop is CASSVDRGRTLADTQYF. CDR3 coding DNA: TGCGCCAGCAGCGTGGACAGGGGACGAACTCTCGCAGATACGCAGTATTTT. The genes are TRBV5-1 and TRBJ2-3, with 9 bases fitting TRBD1. Germline V gene data show CDR1 as SGHRS and CDR2 as YFSETQ. Germline trimming cut 4 bases from V and 4 bases from J; bases unmatched to any gene: 13. The CDR3 has 17 residues.

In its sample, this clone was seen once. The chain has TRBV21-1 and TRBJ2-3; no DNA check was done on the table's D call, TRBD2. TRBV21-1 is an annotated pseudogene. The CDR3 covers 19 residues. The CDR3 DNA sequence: TGTGCCAGCAGCAAAGTTGGACGGACTAGCGGGAGGAAGTTAGATACGCAGTATTTT. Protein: CASSKVGRTSGRKLDTQYF.

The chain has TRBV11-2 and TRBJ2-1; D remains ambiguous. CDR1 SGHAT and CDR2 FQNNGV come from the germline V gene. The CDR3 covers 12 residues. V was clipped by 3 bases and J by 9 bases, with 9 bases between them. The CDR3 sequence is CASSFTETEQFF. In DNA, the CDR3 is TGTGCCAGCAGCTTTACTGAGACTGAGCAGTTCTTC.

CDR3 in DNA: TGTGCCAGCAGCTCATTACAGGGGGCGAACACCGGGGAGCTGTTTTTT. It specifies CASSSLQGANTGELFF. The chain carries TRBV5-4 and TRBJ2-2, with TRBD1 matching 8 bases. Germline assignment: CDR1 SGHNT and CDR2 YYREEE (reference sequence). V lost 3 bases to trimming and J lost 0 bases; unmatched junction nucleotides: 4. This CDR3 contains 16 residues.

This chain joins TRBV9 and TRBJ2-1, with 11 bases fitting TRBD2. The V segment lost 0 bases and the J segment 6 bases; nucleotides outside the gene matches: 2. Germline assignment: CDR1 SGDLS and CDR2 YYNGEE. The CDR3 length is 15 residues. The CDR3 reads CASSVASGGSNEQFF. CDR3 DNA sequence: TGTGCCAGCAGCGTAGCTAGCGGGGGGTCCAATGAGCAGTTCTTC.

CDR3 sequence reads: CASSKGAPKEGRIFGEQYV. The CDR3 nucleotides read TGTGCCAGCAGCAAAGGGGCGCCAAAAGAGGGGAGGATATTTGGCGAGCAGTACGTC. The rearrangement uses TRBV21-1 and TRBJ2-7; the table's TRBD2 call for D was not verified on the DNA. TRBV21-1 is flagged as a pseudogene. This CDR3 contains 19 residues.

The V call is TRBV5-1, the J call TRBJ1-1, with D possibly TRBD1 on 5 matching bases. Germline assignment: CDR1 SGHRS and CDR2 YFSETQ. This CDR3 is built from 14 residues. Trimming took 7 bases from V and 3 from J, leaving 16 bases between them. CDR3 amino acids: CASLADLRDTEAFF. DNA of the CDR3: TGCGCCAGCCTAGCCGACCTCAGGGACACTGAAGCTTTCTTT. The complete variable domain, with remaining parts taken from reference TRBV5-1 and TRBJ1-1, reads KAGVTQTPRYLIKTRGQQVTLSCSPISGHRSVSWYQQTPGQGLQFLFEYFSETQRNKGNFPGRFSGRQFSNSRSEMNVSTLELGDSALYLCASLADLRDTEAFFGQGTRLTVV.

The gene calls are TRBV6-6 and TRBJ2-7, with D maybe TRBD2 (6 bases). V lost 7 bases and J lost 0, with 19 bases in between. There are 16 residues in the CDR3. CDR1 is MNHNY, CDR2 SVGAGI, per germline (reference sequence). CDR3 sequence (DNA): TGTGCCAGCACCACACCGACTAGGGCGAGCTCCTACGAGCAGTACTTC. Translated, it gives CASTTPTRASSYEQYF.

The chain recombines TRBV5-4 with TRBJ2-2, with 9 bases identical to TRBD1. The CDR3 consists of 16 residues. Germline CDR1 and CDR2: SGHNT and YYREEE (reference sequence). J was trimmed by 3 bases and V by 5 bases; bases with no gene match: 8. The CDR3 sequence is CASSFTGGADTGELFF. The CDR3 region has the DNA TGTGCCAGCAGTTTCACAGGGGGCGCTGACACCGGGGAGCTGTTTTTT.

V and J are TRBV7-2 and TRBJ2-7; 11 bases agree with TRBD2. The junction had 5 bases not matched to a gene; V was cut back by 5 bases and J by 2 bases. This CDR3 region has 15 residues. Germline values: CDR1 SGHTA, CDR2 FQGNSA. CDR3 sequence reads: CASSRRLAGTYEQYF. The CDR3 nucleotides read TGTGCCAGCAGCCGAAGACTAGCGGGAACCTACGAGCAGTACTTC.

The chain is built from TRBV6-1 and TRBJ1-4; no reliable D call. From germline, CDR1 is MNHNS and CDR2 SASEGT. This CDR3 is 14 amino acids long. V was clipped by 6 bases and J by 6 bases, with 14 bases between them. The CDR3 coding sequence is TGTGCCAGCAGCTCCGGGATCGACTATGAAAAACTGTTTTTT. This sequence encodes CASSSGIDYEKLFF.

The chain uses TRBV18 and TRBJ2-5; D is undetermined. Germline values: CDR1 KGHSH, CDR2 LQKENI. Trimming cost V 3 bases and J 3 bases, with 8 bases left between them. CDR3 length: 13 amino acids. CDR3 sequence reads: CASSPNREETQYF. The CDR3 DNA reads TGTGCCAGCTCACCTAACCGGGAAGAGACCCAGTACTTC. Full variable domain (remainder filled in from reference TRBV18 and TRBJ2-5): NAGVMQNPRHLVRRRGQEARLRCSPMKGHSHVYWYRQLPEEGLKFMVYLQKENIIDESGMPKERFSAEFPKEGPSILRIQQVVRGDSAAYFCASSPNREETQYFGPGTRLLVL.

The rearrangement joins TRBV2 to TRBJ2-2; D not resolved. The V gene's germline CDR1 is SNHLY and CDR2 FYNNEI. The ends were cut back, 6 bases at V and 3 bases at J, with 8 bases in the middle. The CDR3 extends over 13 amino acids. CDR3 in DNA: TGTGCCAGCAGGGGTTTACACACCGGGGAGCTGTTTTTT. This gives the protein CASRGLHTGELFF. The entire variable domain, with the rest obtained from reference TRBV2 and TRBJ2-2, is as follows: EPEVTQTPSHQVTQMGQEVILRCVPISNHLYFYWYRQILGQKVEFLVSFYNNEISEKSEIFDDQFSVERPDGSNFTLKIRSTKLEDSAMYFCASRGLHTGELFFGEGSRLTVL.

The CDR3 protein is CASSPGLAADTQYF. The CDR3 DNA sequence: TGTGCCAGCAGCCCTGGACTAGCCGCAGATACGCAGTATTTT. The rearrangement links TRBV7-3 to TRBJ2-3; the match to TRBD2 covers 8 bases. This CDR3 is built from 14 residues. Germline V CDR1 and CDR2: SGHTA, FQGTGA. The V segment lost 5 bases and the J segment 4 bases; nucleotides outside the gene matches: 5.

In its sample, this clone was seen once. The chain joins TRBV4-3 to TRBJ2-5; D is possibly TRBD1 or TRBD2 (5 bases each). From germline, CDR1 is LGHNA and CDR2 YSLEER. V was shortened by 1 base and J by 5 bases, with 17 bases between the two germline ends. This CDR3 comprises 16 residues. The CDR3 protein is CASSQGDRGARETQYF. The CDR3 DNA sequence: TGCGCCAGCAGCCAAGGGGATAGGGGAGCCCGGGAGACCCAGTACTTC.